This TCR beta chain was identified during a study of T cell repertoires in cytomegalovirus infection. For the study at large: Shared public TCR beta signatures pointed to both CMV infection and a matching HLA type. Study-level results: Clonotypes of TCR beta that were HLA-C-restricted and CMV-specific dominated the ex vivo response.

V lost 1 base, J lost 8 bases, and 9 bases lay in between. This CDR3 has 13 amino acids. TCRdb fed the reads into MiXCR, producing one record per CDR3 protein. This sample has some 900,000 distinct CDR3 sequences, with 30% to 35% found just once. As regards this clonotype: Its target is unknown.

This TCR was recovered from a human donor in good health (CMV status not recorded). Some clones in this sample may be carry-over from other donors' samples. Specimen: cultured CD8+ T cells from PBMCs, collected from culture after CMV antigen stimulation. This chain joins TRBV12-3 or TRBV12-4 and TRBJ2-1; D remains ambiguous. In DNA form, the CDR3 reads TGTGCCAGCAGTTTAGAATTGTCTGATGAGCAGTTCTTC. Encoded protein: CASSLELSDEQFF.